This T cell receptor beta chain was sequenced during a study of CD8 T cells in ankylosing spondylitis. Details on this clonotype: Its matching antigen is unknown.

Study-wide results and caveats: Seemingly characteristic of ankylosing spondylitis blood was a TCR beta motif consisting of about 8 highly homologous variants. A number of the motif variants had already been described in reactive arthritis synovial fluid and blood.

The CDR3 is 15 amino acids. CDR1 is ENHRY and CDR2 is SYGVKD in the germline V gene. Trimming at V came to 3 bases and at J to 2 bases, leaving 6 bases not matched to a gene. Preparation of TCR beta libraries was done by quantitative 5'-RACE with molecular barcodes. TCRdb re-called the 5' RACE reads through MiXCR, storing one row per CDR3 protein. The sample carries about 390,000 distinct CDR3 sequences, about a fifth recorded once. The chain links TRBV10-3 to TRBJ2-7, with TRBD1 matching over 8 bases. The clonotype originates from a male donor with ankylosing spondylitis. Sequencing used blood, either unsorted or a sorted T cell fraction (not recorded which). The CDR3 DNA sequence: TGTGCCATCAGTGAAAGGACAGGGAGAGCCTACGAGCAGTACTTC. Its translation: CAISERTGRAYEQYF.